Described below is a single TCR beta chain sequence and its context. Many counts were recorded for this clone. The antigen it recognizes is unknown. Read data end 3 residues before the CDR3 end; the end is taken from the germline J gene. This specimen belongs to a study of T cell clonality in common variable immunodeficiency (dated by TCRdb to the mid-2010s). The paper as a whole reports these results and caveats: TCRbeta clonality was higher in CVID subjects than in healthy controls (t-test p = 0.018), and the increase was most characteristic of about a third of subjects. Even though DNA input was the same, control samples had an average of approximately 82,000 unique sequences each, compared with 25,000 to 35,000 in CVID samples. Correlations of repertoire features with clinical complications were constrained by heterogeneity among patients within the CVID cohort. CVID TCRbeta sequences reportedly showed fewer deletions and N-nucleotide insertions and lacked highly modified clones with 13 or more V deletions. According to the authors, finding the cause of the higher clonality in CVID would require sequencing the repertoires of T cell subpopulations. CVID subjects shared fewer TCRbeta clones with each other than healthy controls did (p < 0.0001).

For sequencing, equivalent amounts of genomic DNA were input from CVID and control samples. For every sample, a 60 bp segment covering the rearranged TCRbeta CDR3 region was amplified and then sequenced. The immunoSEQ assay, a bias-corrected multiplex PCR with high-throughput sequencing, was employed for TCRbeta amplification. The published analysis was carried out like this. Every unique nucleotide sequence counted as a clone and was annotated with V, D and J genes, copy number and frequency. Sequences were labeled productive if in frame, and non-productive if out of frame or containing stop codons. As previously described, clonality was calculated on the basis of Shannon's entropy. Mean CDR3 Kyte-Doolittle hydropathy was derived from the predicted amino acid sequences of productive clones. Hierarchical clustering of scaled V gene usage was performed with the R hclust function using Manhattan distance and complete linkage. Sharing of clones by CDR3 amino acid sequence was evaluated by resampling 12 repertoires per group over 100 rounds. Repertoires were searched for 60 to 80 published EBV-specific and some 240 published CMV-specific TCRbeta sequences. A couple of CVID samples yielding fewer than 10,000 sequences were excluded from analysis, leaving 42 CVID repertoires. TCRdb provides this immuneACCESS table in a form limited to in-frame rearrangements. Some clones are lacking; in checked studies, under half of them reflect an unresolved V gene, and why the rest are absent is not known. V, J and clone size are those of that table, while D and trimming were read from the DNA. This sample is represented by more than 55,000 clones, with no singletons among them. Approximately 1.6% of the sample lies in the top ten.

Most CVID patients and most healthy controls were of Caucasian heritage. From each donor, about 5 to 8.5 ml of heparinized peripheral whole blood was collected. Genomic DNA from adults with common variable immune deficiency (CVID) and from healthy adult controls was the source for sequencing TCRbeta CDR3 repertoires. A total of some 22 healthy adult volunteers (about 12 female and 10 or so male; age range about 23 to 75 years, mean age about 34) were included in the control group. To isolate peripheral blood mononuclear cells, diluted blood was subjected to density centrifugation over Hypaque 1077 or Ficoll-Paque. Genomic DNA was obtained from unsorted mononuclear cells through either Qiagen column purification or a centrifugation-based method. The germline V gene yields ENHRY for CDR1 and SYGVKD for CDR2. V is cut by 0 bases and J by 5 bases, and the space between the germline ends is 9 bases. The CDR3 runs 14 residues from the cysteine to the phenylalanine. Part of the CDR3 DNA is given, 33 bases translated from base 1.

Sequenced input: peripheral blood mononuclear cells. This TCR came from a person aged 18 to 75 in good health. This chain is built from TRBV10-3 and TRBJ2-3, with no confident D gene call. The DNA read from the CDR3 is TGTGCCATCAGTGAGTCCCAGGTGGTAGATACG. This sequence encodes CAISESQVVDT. The CDR3 in its entirety is CAISESQVVDTQYF.